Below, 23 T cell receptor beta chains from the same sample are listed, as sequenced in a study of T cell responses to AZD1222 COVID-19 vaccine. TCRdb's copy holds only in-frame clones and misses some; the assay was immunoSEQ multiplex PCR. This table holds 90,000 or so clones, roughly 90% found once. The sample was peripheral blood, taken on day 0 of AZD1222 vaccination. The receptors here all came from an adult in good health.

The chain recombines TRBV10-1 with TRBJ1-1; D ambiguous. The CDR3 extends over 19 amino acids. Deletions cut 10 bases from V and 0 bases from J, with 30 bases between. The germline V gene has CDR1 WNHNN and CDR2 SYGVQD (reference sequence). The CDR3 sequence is CATQLKATPTYQLNTEAFF. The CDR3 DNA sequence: TGCGCCACGCAATTAAAGGCCACCCCCACCTACCAGTTGAACACTGAAGCTTTCTTT.

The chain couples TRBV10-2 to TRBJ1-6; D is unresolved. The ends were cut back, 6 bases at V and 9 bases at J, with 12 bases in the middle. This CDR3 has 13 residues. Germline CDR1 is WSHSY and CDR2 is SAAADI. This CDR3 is CASRGMAGSPLHF. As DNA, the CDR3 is TGCGCCAGCAGAGGGATGGCGGGTTCACCCCTCCACTTT.

CDR3 residues: CASSFAPGTGDGYTF. CDR3 in DNA: TGTGCCAGCAGCTTCGCTCCCGGGACAGGGGATGGCTACACCTTC. This chain joins TRBV7-2 and TRBJ1-2; TRBD1 matches 10 bases. With 3 bases clipped from V and 6 bases from J, the junction kept 7 bases outside the gene matches. Per the germline V gene, CDR1 is SGHTA and CDR2 is FQGNSA. This CDR3 has 15 amino acids.

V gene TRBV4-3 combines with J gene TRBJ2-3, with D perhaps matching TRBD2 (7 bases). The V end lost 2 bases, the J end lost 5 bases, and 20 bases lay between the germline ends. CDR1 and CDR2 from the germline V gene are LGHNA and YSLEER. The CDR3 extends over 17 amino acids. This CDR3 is CASSQFRGGGAGDTQYF. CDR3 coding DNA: TGCGCCAGCAGCCAATTCCGCGGAGGGGGGGCTGGAGATACGCAGTATTTT.

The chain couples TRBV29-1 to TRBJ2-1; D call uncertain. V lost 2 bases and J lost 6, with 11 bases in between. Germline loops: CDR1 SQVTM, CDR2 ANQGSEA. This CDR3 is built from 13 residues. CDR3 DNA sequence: TGCAGCGTTGAAAGGAGTCCGGCCAATGAGCAGTTCTTC. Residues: CSVERSPANEQFF.

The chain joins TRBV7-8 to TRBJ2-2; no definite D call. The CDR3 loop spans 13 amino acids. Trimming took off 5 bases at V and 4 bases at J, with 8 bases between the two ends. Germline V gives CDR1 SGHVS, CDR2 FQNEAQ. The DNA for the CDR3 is TGTGCCAGCAGCGCCCAGGTCACCGGGGAGCTGTTTTTT. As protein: CASSAQVTGELFF.

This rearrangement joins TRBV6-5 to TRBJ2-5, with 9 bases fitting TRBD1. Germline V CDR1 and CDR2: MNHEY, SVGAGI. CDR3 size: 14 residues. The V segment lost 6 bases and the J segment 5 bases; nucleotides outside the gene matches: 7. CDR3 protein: CASRVQGARETQYF. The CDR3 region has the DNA TGTGCCAGCAGAGTACAGGGGGCTAGGGAGACCCAGTACTTC.

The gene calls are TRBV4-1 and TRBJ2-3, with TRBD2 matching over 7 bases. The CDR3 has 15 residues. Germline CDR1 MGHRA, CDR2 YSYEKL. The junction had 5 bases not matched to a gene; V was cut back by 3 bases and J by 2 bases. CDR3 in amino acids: CASSHSGGPTDTQYF. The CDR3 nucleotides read TGCGCCAGCAGCCACTCGGGGGGTCCCACAGATACGCAGTATTTT.

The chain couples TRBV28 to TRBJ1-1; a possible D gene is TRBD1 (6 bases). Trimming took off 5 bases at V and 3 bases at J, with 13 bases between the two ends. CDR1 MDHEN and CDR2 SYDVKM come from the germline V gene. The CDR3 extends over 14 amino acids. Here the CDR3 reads CASSTQGKDTEAFF. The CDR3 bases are TGTGCCAGCAGTACCCAGGGGAAGGACACTGAAGCTTTCTTT.

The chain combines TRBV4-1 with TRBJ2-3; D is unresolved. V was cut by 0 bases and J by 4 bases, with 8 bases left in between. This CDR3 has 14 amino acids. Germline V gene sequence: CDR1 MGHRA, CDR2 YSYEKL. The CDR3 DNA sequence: TGCGCCAGCAGCCAAGAACCACCCTCAGATACGCAGTATTTT. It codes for CASSQEPPSDTQYF.

This chain's CDR3 is CASIGGTNTGELFF. The CDR3 DNA reads as TGTGCCAGTATAGGGGGAACGAACACCGGGGAGCTGTTTTTT. V gene TRBV19 combines with J gene TRBJ2-2; TRBD1 might be the D (6 bases). Per germline, CDR1 LNHDA and CDR2 SQIVND (reference sequence). The CDR3 runs 14 residues. With 7 bases removed from V and 0 bases from J, the gap between germline ends came to 9 bases.

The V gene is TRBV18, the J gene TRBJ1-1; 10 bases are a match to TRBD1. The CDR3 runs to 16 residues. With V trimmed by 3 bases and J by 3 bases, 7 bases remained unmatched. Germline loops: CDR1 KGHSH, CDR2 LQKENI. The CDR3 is CASSPGQGKRDTEAFF. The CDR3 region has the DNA TGTGCCAGCTCACCGGGACAGGGGAAAAGAGACACTGAAGCTTTCTTT.

The CDR3 protein is CASSFFDWETQYF. CDR3 nucleotide sequence: TGTGCCAGCAGCTTTTTTGATTGGGAGACCCAGTACTTC. The chain combines TRBV7-9 with TRBJ2-5, with D unclear. Germline assignment: CDR1 SEHNR and CDR2 FQNEAQ (reference sequence). The CDR3 totals 13 residues. V was trimmed by 3 bases and J by 5 bases, leaving 10 bases between them.

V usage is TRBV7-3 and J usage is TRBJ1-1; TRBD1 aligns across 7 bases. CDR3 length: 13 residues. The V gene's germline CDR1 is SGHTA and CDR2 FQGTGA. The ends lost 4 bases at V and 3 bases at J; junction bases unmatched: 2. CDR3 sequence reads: CASSSQGDTEAFF. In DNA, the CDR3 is TGTGCCAGCAGCTCTCAGGGGGACACTGAAGCTTTCTTT.

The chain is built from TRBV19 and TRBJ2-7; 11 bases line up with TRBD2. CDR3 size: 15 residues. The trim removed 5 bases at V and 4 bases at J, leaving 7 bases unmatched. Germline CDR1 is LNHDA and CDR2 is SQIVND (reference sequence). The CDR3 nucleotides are TGTGCCAGTAGTGAGGAACTAGCGGGGGTGTACGAGCAGTACTTC. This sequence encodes CASSEELAGVYEQYF.

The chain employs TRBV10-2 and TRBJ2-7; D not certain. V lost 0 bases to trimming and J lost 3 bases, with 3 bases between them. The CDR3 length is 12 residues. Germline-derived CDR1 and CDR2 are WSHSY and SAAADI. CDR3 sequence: CASSESGYEQYF. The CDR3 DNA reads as TGCGCCAGCAGTGAGTCGGGCTACGAGCAGTACTTC.

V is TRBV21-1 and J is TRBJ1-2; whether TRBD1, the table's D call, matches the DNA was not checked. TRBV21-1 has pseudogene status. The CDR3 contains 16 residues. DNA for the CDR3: TGTGCCAGCAGCAAATCAGGGGGCAGTCAAGTCTATGGCTACACCTTC. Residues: CASSKSGGSQVYGYTF.

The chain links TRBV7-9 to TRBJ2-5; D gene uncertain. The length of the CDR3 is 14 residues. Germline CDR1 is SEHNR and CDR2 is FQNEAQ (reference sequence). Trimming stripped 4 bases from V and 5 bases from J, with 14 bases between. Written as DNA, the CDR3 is TGTGCCAGCAGCTCACTGGGCTCTTCGGAGACCCAGTACTTC. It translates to CASSSLGSSETQYF.

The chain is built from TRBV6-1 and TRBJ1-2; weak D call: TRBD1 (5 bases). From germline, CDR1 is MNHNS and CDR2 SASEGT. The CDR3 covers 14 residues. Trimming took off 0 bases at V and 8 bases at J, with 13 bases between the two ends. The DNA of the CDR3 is TGTGCCAGCAGTGAAGCGCTTCAGGGATCGGGCTACACCTTC. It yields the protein CASSEALQGSGYTF.

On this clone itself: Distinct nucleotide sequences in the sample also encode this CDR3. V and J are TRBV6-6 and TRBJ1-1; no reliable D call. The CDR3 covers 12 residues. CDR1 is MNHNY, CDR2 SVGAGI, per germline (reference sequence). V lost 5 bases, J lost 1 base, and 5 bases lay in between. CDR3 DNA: TGTGCCAGCAGTACGGGGAACACTGAAGCTTTCTTT. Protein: CASSTGNTEAFF.

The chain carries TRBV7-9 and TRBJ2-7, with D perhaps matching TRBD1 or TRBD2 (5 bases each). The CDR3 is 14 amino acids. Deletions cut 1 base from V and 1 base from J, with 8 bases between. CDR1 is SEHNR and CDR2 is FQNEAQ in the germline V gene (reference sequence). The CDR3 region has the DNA TGTGCCAGCAGCTTAGGAGAGGGGTCCTACGAGCAGTACTTC. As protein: CASSLGEGSYEQYF.

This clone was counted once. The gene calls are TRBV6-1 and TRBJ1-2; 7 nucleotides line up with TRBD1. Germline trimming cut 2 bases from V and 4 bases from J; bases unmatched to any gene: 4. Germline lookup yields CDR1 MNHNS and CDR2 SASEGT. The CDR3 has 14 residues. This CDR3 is CASSETGVIYGYTF. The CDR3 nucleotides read TGTGCCAGCAGTGAAACAGGGGTGATCTATGGCTACACCTTC.

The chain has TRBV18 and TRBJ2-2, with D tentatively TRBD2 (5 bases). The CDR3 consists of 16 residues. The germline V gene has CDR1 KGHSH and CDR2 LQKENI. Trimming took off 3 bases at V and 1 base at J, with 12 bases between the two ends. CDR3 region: CASSPSTAGNTGELFF. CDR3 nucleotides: TGTGCCAGCTCACCCTCGACGGCGGGGAACACCGGGGAGCTGTTTTTT.